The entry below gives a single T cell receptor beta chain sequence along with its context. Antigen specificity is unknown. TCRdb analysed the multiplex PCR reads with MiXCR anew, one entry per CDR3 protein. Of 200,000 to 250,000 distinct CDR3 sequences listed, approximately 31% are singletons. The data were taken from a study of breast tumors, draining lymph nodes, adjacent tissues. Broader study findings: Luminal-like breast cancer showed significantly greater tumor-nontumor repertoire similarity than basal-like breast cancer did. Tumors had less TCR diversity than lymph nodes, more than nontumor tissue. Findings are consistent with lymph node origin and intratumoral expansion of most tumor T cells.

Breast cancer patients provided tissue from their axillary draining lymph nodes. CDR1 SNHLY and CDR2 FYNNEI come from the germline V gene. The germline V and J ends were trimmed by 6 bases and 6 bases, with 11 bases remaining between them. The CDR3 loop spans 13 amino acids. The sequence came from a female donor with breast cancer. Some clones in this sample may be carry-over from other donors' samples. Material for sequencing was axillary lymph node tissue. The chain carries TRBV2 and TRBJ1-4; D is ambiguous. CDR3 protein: CASSVGTDEKLFF. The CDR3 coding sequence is TGTGCCAGCAGCGTGGGCACAGATGAAAAACTGTTTTTT.